This paragraph covers one T cell receptor beta chain sequence. The antigen it binds to is not known. Per-nucleotide qualities are absent, and no much larger clonotype sits a single base away. The V and J ends are trimmed by 2 bases and 7 bases, leaving 12 bases between them. The CDR3 covers 14 residues, taking in both the cysteine and the phenylalanine. Here the CDR3 DNA is all that survives: 42 bases in frame from base 1. The CDR1 and CDR2 encoded by the germline V gene (reference sequence) are SEHNR and FQNEAQ. This sample is drawn from a study of beta chain features in type 1 diabetes (dated by TCRdb to the late 2010s). About the study as a whole: Patients and healthy donors did not differ in mean age, gender distribution, total cell number or subset yield. In the study, recently diagnosed type 1 diabetes patients and matched healthy donors were compared on the TCRB repertoires of their sorted circulating CD4+ T cell subsets. Whereas all 30 or so donors provided naive and central memory subsets, regulatory and stem cell-like memory subsets were isolated from just 8 patients and about eight healthy donors. Across all samples, fewer than 110,000,000 sorted cells were examined, and cell number per subset correlated strongly with RNA yield.

Each donor gave one peripheral blood draw, approximately 110 mL on average, collected into heparinised tubes. A BD FACSAria II and a panel including CD45RO, CCR7, CD25, CD127, CD95 and CD27 were used to sort naive, central memory, regulatory and stem cell-like memory CD4+ T cells. A purity above 98% was achieved for all sorted populations. Right away, PBMCs were isolated by Lymphoprep density gradient centrifugation and were stained directly, with no culture step. To minimize batch effects, samples were stained and sorted in pairs, one healthy donor with one patient per experiment. The High Capacity cDNA Reverse Transcription Kit was used to reverse transcribe all of the isolated RNA, meaning that expressed TCRB transcripts were what got sequenced. Naive, central memory and regulatory T cell samples underwent deep immunoSEQ sequencing, averaging about 3.57 million total reads per sample. Sorted cells were lysed in RLT buffer, and RNA was extracted using DNase-treated RNeasy Micro or Mini kits according to cell number. Each cell subset was processed on its own to prevent cross-contamination, while patient and healthy donor samples were processed together. TCRB sequences were amplified from cDNA with the immunoSEQ multiplex PCR, producing 87-bp fragments spanning the CDR3 region. Amplicons were sequenced on the Illumina HiSeq platform. In the authors' own workflow: Synthetic template baselines were used to correct PCR bias computationally, reads within Hamming distance 2 were collapsed, and singletons that could not be merged were discarded. Reads were aligned against IMGT to assign V, D and J genes, CDR3 length and insertions or deletions at six rearrangement sites. Clonotype counts were normalized to sorted cell number within each subset before computing true diversity and Gini coefficients with the tcR R package. The overlap coefficient, calculated on TCRB nucleotide sequences, was used to quantify repertoire sharing. Out-of-frame TCRB sequences from naive cells were analyzed as a proxy for the pre-selection repertoire. What TCRdb holds here is the immuneACCESS table cut down to in-frame rearrangements. Part of the clones is not present; checked against another copy, under half of the missing clones reflect an unresolved V gene, and the others are unexplained. V and J calls and clone size are given by that table; D and trimming were obtained from the DNA. The sample includes approximately 400,000 clones, with roughly 15% observed a single time. The ten largest clones add up to approximately 0.019% of the sample.

Study-wide findings and limitations: Because small numbers of individuals were included in the HLA sub-analyses, any influence of HLA type on TCRB rearrangement was left unresolved. Type 1 diabetes patients showed a moderate but significant shortening of TCRB CDR3 length in all four CD4+ subsets. Naive, central memory and regulatory TCRB repertoires appeared to be more alike among patients than among healthy donors. Because cDNA rather than genomic DNA was sequenced, highly expressing activated cells could have been over-represented, although no difference in activation and CD3 levels was found between groups. Patients with type 1 diabetes made fewer insertions and deleted more nucleotides at VDJ recombination sites, implying thymic rearrangement abnormalities. Shorter templates might have been favored by PCR, but patient and control samples were amplified and corrected together, so both groups would have been affected equally by any skew.

The rearranged segments are TRBV7-9 and TRBJ1-5; the D gene cannot be resolved reliably. Sequenced: naive CD4+ T cells from blood. Read against the paper, the sample's cell subset or site label means: true naive CD4+ T cells. This receptor was obtained from a young woman in good health. This receptor carries the CDR3 CASSLQDPGQPQHF. The sequence in DNA is TGTGCCAGCAGCTTACAGGATCCGGGGCAGCCCCAGCATTTT.